At least ten counts were recorded for the clone carrying this T cell receptor beta chain. The sample's time point: sample taken at primary tumor resection. The data originate from a study of spatial heterogeneity in lung cancer. This CDR3 has 15 amino acids. V trimming: 5 bases; J trimming: 12 bases; junction bases outside the gene matches: 14. TCRdb re-called the 5' RACE reads with MiXCR, one entry per CDR3 protein. The data hold approximately 40,000 distinct CDR3 sequences, with 6% to 8% observed a single time. This chain joins TRBV12-3 or TRBV12-4 and TRBJ2-1; TRBD2 matches 9 bases. The sequence was obtained from a male donor with early-stage non-small cell lung cancer. Sequenced here: PBMCs, sampled at surgery. This CDR3 is CASSHNSGGLGGQFF. CDR3 DNA: TGTGCCAGCAGTCACAATAGCGGGGGTTTAGGTGGGCAGTTCTTC.